This record looks at one T cell receptor (beta chain) sequence and its context. TCR beta CDR3 sequences were amplified from RNA transcripts. The HTBI set primed first-round TCR CDR3 RT-PCR. Using its own MiXCR run on the multiplex PCR reads, TCRdb lists one record per CDR3 protein. Among a few hundred thousand distinct CDR3 sequences listed, around 15% were seen once. Thyroid ultrasound, orbital computed tomography, clinical symptoms, and serum thyroxine and TRAb underpinned diagnoses. CDR3 length: 17 residues. Germline trimming cut 3 bases from V and 7 bases from J; bases unmatched to any gene: 17. Per the germline V gene, CDR1 is SQVTM and CDR2 is ANQGSEA. The entry originates in a study of T cells in Graves' hyperthyroidism and ophthalmopathy.

This TCR came from a woman between 35 and 50 years old with Graves' hyperthyroidism. Sequencing was performed on blood. This rearrangement joins TRBV29-1 to TRBJ2-1, with TRBD2 identical over 8 bases. Here the CDR3 reads CSVEVLRSGRTQNEQFF. The CDR3 nucleotides are TGCAGCGTTGAGGTCCTCAGGAGCGGGAGAACGCAAAATGAGCAGTTCTTC.